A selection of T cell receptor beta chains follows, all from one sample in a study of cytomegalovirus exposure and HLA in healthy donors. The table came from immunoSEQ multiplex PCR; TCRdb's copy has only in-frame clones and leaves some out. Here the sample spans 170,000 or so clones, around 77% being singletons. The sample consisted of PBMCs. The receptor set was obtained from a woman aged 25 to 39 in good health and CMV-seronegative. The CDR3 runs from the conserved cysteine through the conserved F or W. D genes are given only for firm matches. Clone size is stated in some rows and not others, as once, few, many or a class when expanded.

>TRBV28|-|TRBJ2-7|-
CASSSASIKYEQYF
TGTGCCAGCAGTTCCGCTTCTATCAAGTACGAGCAGTACTTC
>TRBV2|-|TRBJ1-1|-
CATTPGLGTSTEAFF
TGTGCCACCACCCCCGGGTTAGGTACGTCCACTGAAGCTTTCTTT
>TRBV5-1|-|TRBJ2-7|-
CASSPRPGVEQYF
TGCGCCAGCAGCCCTCGGCCGGGTGTCGAGCAGTACTTC
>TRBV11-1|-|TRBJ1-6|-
CASSSGGVRTDSPLHF
TGTGCCAGCAGCTCCGGGGGGGTGCGGACCGATTCACCCCTCCACTTT
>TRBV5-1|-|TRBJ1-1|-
CASSLWGGANTEAFF
TGCGCCAGCAGCTTGTGGGGGGGGGCGAACACTGAAGCTTTCTTT
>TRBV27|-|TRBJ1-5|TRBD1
CASSSGTGGNQPQHF
TGTGCCAGCAGTTCCGGGACAGGGGGGAATCAGCCCCAGCATTTT
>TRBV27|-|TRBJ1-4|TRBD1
CASSWTGGGEKLFF
TGTGCCAGCAGTTGGACAGGTGGAGGCGAAAAACTGTTTTTT
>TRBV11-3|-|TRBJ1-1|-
CASSLGGSGEAFF
TGTGCCAGCAGCCTCGGGGGGTCGGGAGAAGCTTTCTTT
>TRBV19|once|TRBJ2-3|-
CASSMGGTDTQYF
TGTGCCAGTAGTATGGGAGGCACAGATACGCAGTATTTT
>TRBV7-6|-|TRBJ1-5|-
CASSPGSRAQQPQRF
TGTGCCAGCAGCCCAGGGTCCCGAGCTCAGCAGCCCCAGCGTTTT
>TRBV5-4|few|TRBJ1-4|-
CASSLGAGSEKLFF
TGTGCCAGCAGCTTGGGGGCGGGCAGTGAAAAACTGTTTTTT
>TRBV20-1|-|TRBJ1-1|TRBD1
CSATGGIEAFF
TGCAGTGCTACAGGGGGCATTGAAGCTTTCTTT
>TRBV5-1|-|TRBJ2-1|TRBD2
CASSISGGGSLEQFF
TGCGCCAGCAGCATTAGCGGGGGGGGCTCCCTGGAGCAGTTCTTC
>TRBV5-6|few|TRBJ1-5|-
CASSLTDRLGNQPQHF
TGTGCCAGCAGCTTGACAGACCGCCTGGGCAATCAGCCCCAGCATTTT
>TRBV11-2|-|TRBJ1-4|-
CASSRGANEKLFF
TGTGCCAGCAGCAGGGGTGCTAATGAAAAACTGTTTTTT
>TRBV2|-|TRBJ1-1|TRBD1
CASSVGTVNTEAFF
TGTGCCAGCAGTGTGGGGACAGTGAACACTGAAGCTTTCTTT
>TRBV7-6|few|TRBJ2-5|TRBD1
CASSPGTGILQGGETQYF
TGTGCCAGCAGCCCCGGGACAGGGATACTTCAGGGAGGGGAGACCCAGTACTTC
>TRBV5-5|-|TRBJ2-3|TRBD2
CASSLGGRGPDTQYF
TGTGCCAGCAGCTTGGGAGGGAGGGGCCCAGATACGCAGTATTTT
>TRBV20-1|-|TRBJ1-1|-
CSAMTGEAFF
TGCAGTGCAATGACAGGTGAAGCTTTCTTT
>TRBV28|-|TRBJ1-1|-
CASSSHLGTPSPF
TGTGCCAGCAGTTCTCACCTCGGGACTCCCTCCCCGTTT
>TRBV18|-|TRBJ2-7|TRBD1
CASSPTDRAYEQYF
TGTGCCAGCTCACCCACCGACAGGGCCTACGAGCAGTACTTC
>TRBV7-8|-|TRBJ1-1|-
CASTLLFTEAFF
TGTGCCAGCACACTCCTTTTCACTGAAGCTTTCTTT
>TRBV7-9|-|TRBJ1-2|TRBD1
CASSLRDSQTNYGYTF
TGTGCCAGCAGCCTAAGGGACAGCCAAACTAACTATGGCTACACCTTC
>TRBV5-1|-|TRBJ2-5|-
CASRPGQNQETQYF
TGCGCCAGCAGACCCGGACAGAACCAAGAGACCCAGTACTTC
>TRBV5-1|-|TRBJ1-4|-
CASSLAIQDNEKLFF
TGCGCCAGCAGCTTGGCTATACAGGATAATGAAAAACTGTTTTTT
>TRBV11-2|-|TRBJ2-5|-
CASSSGLRETQYF
TGTGCCAGCAGCTCTGGACTCAGAGAGACCCAGTACTTC
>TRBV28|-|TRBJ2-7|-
CASSPRGQRLTYEQYF
TGTGCCAGCAGTCCTAGAGGACAGCGCCTTACCTACGAGCAGTACTTC
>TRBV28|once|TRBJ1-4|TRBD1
CASSHRTGLEKLFF
TGTGCCAGCAGTCACCGGACAGGGCTAGAAAAACTGTTTTTT
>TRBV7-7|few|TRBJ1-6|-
CASSLAIRDSPLHF
TGTGCCAGCAGCTTAGCCATACGGGATTCACCCCTCCACTTT
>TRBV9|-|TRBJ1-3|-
CASGGWGSGNTIYF
TGTGCCAGCGGGGGGTGGGGATCTGGAAACACCATATATTTT
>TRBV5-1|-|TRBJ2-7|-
CASSSWETSSYEQYF
TGCGCCAGCAGCTCCTGGGAGACAAGCTCCTACGAGCAGTACTTC
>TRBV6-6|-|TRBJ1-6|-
CASSYRDSYNSPLHF
TGTGCCAGCAGTTACCGGGACTCCTATAATTCACCCCTCCACTTT
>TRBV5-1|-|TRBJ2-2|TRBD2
CASSQGLAGVNTGELFF
TGCGCCAGCAGTCAGGGACTAGCGGGGGTTAACACCGGGGAGCTGTTTTTT
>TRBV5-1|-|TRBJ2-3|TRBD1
CASSGQGDEDTQYF
TGCGCCAGTTCCGGACAGGGTGACGAAGATACGCAGTATTTT
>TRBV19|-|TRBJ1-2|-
CASSSWTGDPNYGYTF
TGTGCCAGTAGTTCATGGACGGGGGATCCTAACTATGGCTACACCTTC
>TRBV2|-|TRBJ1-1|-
CASSLTPSNTEAFF
TGTGCCAGCAGTCTGACACCGTCGAACACTGAAGCTTTCTTT
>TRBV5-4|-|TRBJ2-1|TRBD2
CASSFSGDSYNEQFF
TGTGCCAGCAGCTTTAGCGGGGATAGTTACAATGAGCAGTTCTTC
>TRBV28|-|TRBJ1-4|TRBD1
CASSSLETGREGKLFF
TGTGCCAGCAGTTCCCTCGAGACAGGGCGAGAGGGAAAACTGTTTTTT
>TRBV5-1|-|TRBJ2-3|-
CASSLAVPTDTQYF
TGCGCCAGCAGCTTGGCCGTCCCCACAGATACGCAGTATTTT
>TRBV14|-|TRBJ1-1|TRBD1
CASSQDSRGQGKIF
TGTGCCAGCAGCCAAGATAGCAGGGGACAGGGTAAGATCTTT
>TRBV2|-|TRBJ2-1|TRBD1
CASRGQGTYNEQFF
TGTGCCAGCAGGGGACAGGGTACCTACAATGAGCAGTTCTTC
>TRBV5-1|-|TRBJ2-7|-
CASSLDRTEQYF
TGCGCCAGCAGCTTGGACAGGACCGAGCAGTACTTC